One sample yielded the 3 T cell receptor beta chains listed below, sequenced in a study of molecular identifiers for immune sequencing clone quantification. TCRdb re-derived calls from the PCR reads in MiXCR, one entry per CDR3 protein. The sample includes roughly 630,000 distinct CDR3 sequences, about 25% of them seen just once. The source material was naive CD8+ T cells from blood, with Jurkat cell RNA spiked in. Subset: FACS-sorted CD8+CD4-CCR7+CD45RA+ naive T cells. Receptor source: a human donor in good health. Some libraries in this study had Jurkat cell RNA spiked in.

In this sample, this clonotype turned up a few times. This sequence joins TRBV18 and TRBJ2-7, with TRBD1 identical over 10 bases. The CDR3 covers 14 residues. V shed 3 bases, J shed 4 bases, and the junction held 3 bases outside the gene matches. Germline V gene lookup returns CDR1 KGHSH and CDR2 LQKENI. The CDR3 reads CASSPWDRGYEQYF. The CDR3, as DNA: TGTGCCAGCTCACCCTGGGACAGGGGTTACGAGCAGTACTTC.

The sample holds many counts of this clonotype. The chain uses TRBV5-1 and TRBJ1-2; TRBD1 matches 9 bases. Germline CDR1 reads SGHRS; CDR2 reads YFSETQ. CDR3 length equals 15 residues. V trimming: 0 bases; J trimming: 6 bases; junction bases outside the gene matches: 6. CDR3 DNA: TGCGCCAGCAGCTTGGGGACAGGGGAGGCCCATGGCTACACCTTC. Translating gives CASSLGTGEAHGYTF. Full variable domain (rest looked up from reference TRBV5-1 and TRBJ1-2): KAGVTQTPRYLIKTRGQQVTLSCSPISGHRSVSWYQQTPGQGLQFLFEYFSETQRNKGNFPGRFSGRQFSNSRSEMNVSTLELGDSALYLCASSLGTGEAHGYTFGSGTRLTVV.

The J gene is TRBJ2-7, the V gene TRBV7-9; TRBD1 matches 11 bases. The CDR3 spans 15 residues. Per germline, CDR1 SEHNR and CDR2 FQNEAQ (reference sequence). J lost 2 bases, V lost 4 bases, and 4 bases had no gene match. As DNA, the CDR3 is TGTGCCAGCAGCTCGCCGGGACAGGGGGCCTACGAGCAGTACTTC. This translates into CASSSPGQGAYEQYF.